This T cell receptor beta chain is from a study of T cells in narcolepsy. Method: immunoSEQ multiplex PCR; TCRdb's copy keeps in-frame clones and lacks some. The sample includes fewer than 40,000 clones, around 83% of them seen just once. The V and J ends lost 4 bases and 7 bases, in that order; junction bases with no gene match: 6. From germline, CDR1 is SGHVS and CDR2 FNYEAQ. The CDR3 runs to 15 residues. Sequenced input: memory (CD45RA-) CD4+ T cells from blood. The rearrangement joins TRBV7-6 to TRBJ1-4, with TRBD1 matching 10 bases. The TCR sequence derives from a human donor in good health. DNA for the CDR3: TGTGCCAGCAGCTCGCCCGGGACAGGGGCTGAAAAACTGTTTTTT. Translating it yields CASSSPGTGAEKLFF.